The 31 T cell receptor beta chains below were found in one sample sequenced in a study of OX40 agonist ivuxolimab in advanced cancers. Libraries were prepared by immunoSEQ multiplex PCR; TCRdb keeps only in-frame clonotypes and omits some of them. The sample consists of 50,000 or so clones, approximately 92% of them appearing once. The sample consisted of CD4+ or CD8+ T cells sorted from blood, taken in a trial of the OX40 agonist ivuxolimab. These receptors were collected from an adult with an advanced solid tumor such as melanoma, head and neck, liver or kidney cancer.

V usage is TRBV7-6 and J usage is TRBJ2-1, with TRBD2 matching 7 bases. The CDR3 spans 15 residues. J lost 1 base, V lost 5 bases, and 5 bases had no gene match. Germline V gene sequence: CDR1 SGHVS, CDR2 FNYEAQ. The chain's CDR3 is CASSLNGGSYNEQFF. Here the CDR3 DNA reads TGTGCCAGCAGCCTCAACGGGGGGTCCTACAATGAGCAGTTCTTC. Supplemented by reference TRBV7-6 and TRBJ2-1, the full variable domain reads GAGVSQSPRYKVTKRGQDVALRCDPISGHVSLYWYRQALGQGPEFLTYFNYEAQQDKSGLPNDRFSAERPEGSISTLTIQRTEQRDSAMYRCASSLNGGSYNEQFFGPGTRLTVL.

This rearrangement joins TRBV19 to TRBJ2-6, with D possibly matching TRBD1 (6 bases). Germline V gene data show CDR1 as LNHDA and CDR2 as SQIVND (reference sequence). The CDR3 consists of 18 residues. Trimming removed 1 base from V and 0 bases from J, with 13 bases in between. The CDR3 DNA reads as TGTGCCAGTAGTATAGTAGGGGGTACAATCTCTGGGGCCAACGTCCTGACTTTC. It codes for CASSIVGGTISGANVLTF.

The chain links TRBV10-3 to TRBJ2-5; 8 bases map to TRBD1. V lost 3 bases, J lost 5 bases, and 8 bases stayed unmatched. Looked up from germline, CDR1 is ENHRY and CDR2 is SYGVKD. The CDR3 totals 15 residues. In DNA, the CDR3 is TGTGCCATCAGTGAAGGGCAGGGGGCAGGTGAGACCCAGTACTTC. This codes for CAISEGQGAGETQYF.

This chain uses TRBV9 with TRBJ2-5; 9 bases map to TRBD1. This CDR3 has 13 amino acids. The V and J ends lost 2 bases and 5 bases, in that order; junction bases with no gene match: 1. From germline, CDR1 is SGDLS and CDR2 YYNGEE. CDR3 coding DNA: TGTGCCAGCAGCGTGACAGGGGGGGAGACCCAGTACTTC. It translates to CASSVTGGETQYF.

The CDR3 loop reads CASSLVPGTASGANVLTF. The CDR3 coding sequence is TGTGCCAGCAGCTTAGTCCCCGGGACGGCCTCTGGGGCCAACGTCCTGACTTTC. This chain links TRBV7-2 with TRBJ2-6, with D tentatively TRBD1 or TRBD2 (5 bases each). Germline CDR1 and CDR2: SGHTA and FQGNSA. The CDR3 sequence is 18 residues long. V dropped 1 base and J dropped 0 bases, with 13 bases sitting between them. The complete variable domain, with remaining parts taken from reference TRBV7-2 and TRBJ2-6, reads GAGVSQSPSNKVTEKGKDVELRCDPISGHTALYWYRQSLGQGLEFLIYFQGNSAPDKSGLPSDRFSAERTGGSVSTLTIQRTQQEDSAVYLCASSLVPGTASGANVLTFGAGSRLTVL.

The J gene is TRBJ2-7, the V gene TRBV7-2, with TRBD1 matching over 8 bases. Germline CDR1 reads SGHTA; CDR2 reads FQGNSA. V was clipped by 1 base and J by 2 bases; unmatched bases: 4. The CDR3 is 15 residues long. As DNA, the CDR3 is TGTGCCAGCAGCTTAGAGTGGACAGGGACCTACGAGCAGTACTTC. This encodes CASSLEWTGTYEQYF.

The CDR3, as DNA: TGCGCCAGCAGCCATTTCAGAACCTACAACTACAATGAGCAGTTCTTC. Its protein product is CASSHFRTYNYNEQFF. The rearrangement links TRBV4-3 to TRBJ2-1; no clear D gene. CDR3 length: 16 amino acids. V gave up 3 bases and J gave up 3 bases, with 15 bases separating them. Germline CDR1 LGHNA, CDR2 YSLEER.

This chain joins TRBV9 and TRBJ1-2, with D perhaps TRBD1 (6 bases). CDR3 size: 13 residues. Germline assignment: CDR1 SGDLS and CDR2 YYNGEE. The V end was cut by 6 bases, the J end by 8 bases, with 17 bases between. CDR3 in DNA: TGTGCCAGCAAACGAGGAGGGGGGCGAGGCTACACCTTC. This translates into CASKRGGGRGYTF.

This clone was observed once. The chain carries TRBV27 and TRBJ2-1; the D call may be TRBD1 or TRBD2 (5 bases each). V was clipped by 10 bases and J by 9 bases, with 31 bases between them. CDR1 MNHEY and CDR2 SMNVEV come from the germline V gene (reference sequence). CDR3 length: 17 amino acids. The CDR3 DNA sequence: TGTGCCACCAATATGGGGGTGCTAAGCGGCAGAGGCAGTGAGCAGTTCTTC. It codes for CATNMGVLSGRGSEQFF.

This clone showed up just once. V gene TRBV9 combines with J gene TRBJ2-3; 7 bases match TRBD1. The CDR3 covers 17 residues. J was trimmed by 4 bases and V by 0 bases; bases with no gene match: 11. CDR1 and CDR2 from the germline V gene are SGDLS and YYNGEE. The CDR3 nucleotides read TGTGCCAGCAGCGTAGATCTGTTAACAGGGGCGGCAGATACGCAGTATTTT. Translating it yields CASSVDLLTGAADTQYF.

This chain joins TRBV4-3 and TRBJ2-1, with 7 bases aligning to TRBD2. The CDR3 totals 15 residues. Unmatched junction bases numbered 5, after V lost 3 bases and J lost 3 bases. CDR1 and CDR2 from the germline V gene are LGHNA and YSLEER. The CDR3 region is CASSQGRGGYNEQFF. CDR3 coding DNA: TGCGCCAGCAGCCAGGGGAGGGGTGGCTACAATGAGCAGTTCTTC.

The chain joins TRBV4-3 to TRBJ1-4; tentatively, D is TRBD1 (6 bases). Germline CDR1 reads LGHNA; CDR2 reads YSLEER. The CDR3 sequence is 16 residues long. Trimming left V 0 bases short and J 8 bases short, with 16 bases between. The CDR3 DNA reads as TGCGCCAGCAGCCAAGACCCAGGGCCTAGGGGGGAAAAACTGTTTTTT. Its translation is CASSQDPGPRGEKLFF.

V is TRBV5-4 and J is TRBJ2-7; D remains ambiguous. V was shortened by 2 bases and J by 3 bases, with 9 bases between the two germline ends. This CDR3 contains 13 residues. Germline V gene data show CDR1 as SGHNT and CDR2 as YYREEE (reference sequence). The CDR3 loop is CASSLDLGYEQYF. The CDR3 nucleotides are TGTGCCAGCAGCTTAGACCTTGGCTACGAGCAGTACTTC.

The rearrangement links TRBV27 to TRBJ2-7; TRBD2 might be the D (6 bases). V gave up 5 bases and J gave up 4 bases, with 9 bases separating them. CDR1 and CDR2 (germline): MNHEY, SMNVEV (reference sequence). The CDR3 sequence is 12 residues long. The CDR3 sequence is CASSPGLYEQYF. DNA for the CDR3: TGTGCCAGCAGTCCTGGACTATACGAGCAGTACTTC.

J is TRBJ2-3 and V is TRBV6-5; no firm D call. Trimming cost V 5 bases and J 1 base, with 13 bases left between them. The CDR3 totals 15 residues. Looked up from germline, CDR1 is MNHEY and CDR2 is SVGAGI. The CDR3 here is CASSPRPFRTDTQYF. CDR3 DNA: TGTGCCAGCAGTCCACGACCGTTCCGCACAGATACGCAGTATTTT.

The rearrangement uses TRBV29-1 and TRBJ2-2; perhaps TRBD1 as D (5 bases). CDR3 length: 16 amino acids. CDR1 is SQVTM, CDR2 ANQGSEA, per germline. The V gene lost 0 bases and the J gene lost 1 base, with 12 bases spanning the gap. The chain's CDR3 is CSVEDRRTGNTGELFF. CDR3 nucleotide sequence: TGCAGCGTTGAAGATCGGAGAACAGGGAACACCGGGGAGCTGTTTTTT.

J is TRBJ2-7 and V is TRBV29-1; D is unresolved. CDR3 length equals 16 residues. Germline CDR1 and CDR2: SQVTM and ANQGSEA. Trimming left V 0 bases short and J 1 base short, with 16 bases between. The CDR3 coding sequence is TGCAGCGTTGAAGAATGGCCCGAACCAGCATCCTACGAGCAGTACTTC. This codes for CSVEEWPEPASYEQYF.

The rearrangement links TRBV9 to TRBJ2-7, with 9 bases aligning to TRBD1. The CDR3 spans 17 residues. The junction had 10 bases not matched to a gene; V was cut back by 3 bases and J by 0 bases. Germline V lookup: CDR1 SGDLS, CDR2 YYNGEE. The CDR3 loop reads CASSGEGGTGSSYEQYF. Written as DNA, the CDR3 is TGTGCCAGCAGCGGAGAAGGGGGGACAGGGTCCTCCTACGAGCAGTACTTC.

This clone was seen a single time. The chain has TRBV6-5 and TRBJ2-7; no reliable D call. V was clipped by 5 bases and J by 2 bases, with 10 bases between them. The CDR3 is 13 amino acids. Germline V lookup: CDR1 MNHEY, CDR2 SVGAGI. CDR3 amino acids: CASSLGIAYEQYF. The CDR3 coding sequence is TGTGCCAGCAGTCTGGGGATCGCCTACGAGCAGTACTTC.

The chain joins TRBV7-8 to TRBJ2-1; TRBD2 matches at 15 bases. The V and J ends lost 5 bases and 5 bases, in that order; junction bases with no gene match: 7. Germline lookup yields CDR1 SGHVS and CDR2 FQNEAQ. There are 17 residues in the CDR3. CDR3 in DNA: TGTGCCAGCAGCCAGGGACTAGCGGGAGGATCCAACAATGAGCAGTTCTTC. Translated, it gives CASSQGLAGGSNNEQFF.

The chain recombines TRBV28 with TRBJ1-5; TRBD1 agrees at 10 bases. The CDR3 extends over 15 amino acids. The junction had 6 bases not matched to a gene; V was cut back by 4 bases and J by 6 bases. The germline V gene encodes CDR1 MDHEN and CDR2 SYDVKM. The CDR3 coding sequence is TGTGCCAGCAGTTCTCTCGGGACAGGGGTTCAGCCCCAGCATTTT. This sequence encodes CASSSLGTGVQPQHF.

This chain links TRBV19 with TRBJ2-7; tentatively, D is TRBD2 (5 bases). V lost 3 bases to trimming and J lost 0 bases, with 12 bases between them. The CDR3 loop spans 15 amino acids. CDR1 and CDR2 from the germline V gene are LNHDA and SQIVND (reference sequence). DNA for the CDR3: TGTGCCAGTAGTATCCGGCCGGCGGGCTCCTACGAGCAGTACTTC. Encoded protein: CASSIRPAGSYEQYF.

This rearrangement joins TRBV4-3 to TRBJ1-4; TRBD1 is a possible D gene (5 bases). V lost 5 bases and J 2 bases, leaving 12 bases between the germline ends. This CDR3 contains 15 residues. The germline V gene has CDR1 LGHNA and CDR2 YSLEER. Written as DNA, the CDR3 is TGCGCCAGCAGCGAAGGGACCTCTACTAATGAAAAACTGTTTTTT. The encoded protein is CASSEGTSTNEKLFF.

The V call is TRBV27, the J call TRBJ2-7, with 10 bases that match TRBD1. With 3 bases clipped from V and 5 bases from J, the junction kept 4 bases outside the gene matches. The CDR3 loop spans 14 amino acids. Looked up from germline, CDR1 is MNHEY and CDR2 is SMNVEV (reference sequence). CDR3 protein: CASSLGQGWDEQYF. The CDR3 bases are TGTGCCAGCAGTTTGGGACAGGGGTGGGACGAGCAGTACTTC.

This chain uses TRBV28 with TRBJ2-1; the match to TRBD2 covers 10 bases. CDR3 length equals 17 residues. The germline gives CDR1 MDHEN, CDR2 SYDVKM. With 2 bases clipped from V and 0 bases from J, the junction kept 4 bases outside the gene matches. As DNA, the CDR3 is TGTGCCAGCAGTTTAAGAAGCGGGAGGGCCTCCTACAATGAGCAGTTCTTC. This encodes CASSLRSGRASYNEQFF.

V gene TRBV4-3 combines with J gene TRBJ2-1, with D perhaps TRBD2 (5 bases). The CDR3 loop spans 13 amino acids. The germline V and J ends were trimmed by 0 bases and 15 bases, with 15 bases remaining between them. Germline CDR1 reads LGHNA; CDR2 reads YSLEER. CDR3 sequence (DNA): TGCGCCAGCAGCCAAGATGGGAGAAGTTATCGGTTCTTC. It translates to CASSQDGRSYRFF.

This chain joins TRBV5-8 and TRBJ2-7; D is uncertain. Germline CDR1 reads SGHTS; CDR2 reads YDEGEE. V was cut by 0 bases and J by 1 base, with 14 bases left in between. This CDR3 contains 16 residues. The CDR3 DNA reads TGTGCCAGCAGCTTGGCCGGAGTGATGGGGTCCTACGAGCAGTACTTC. Its protein product is CASSLAGVMGSYEQYF.

This clone was found once. The V gene is TRBV7-9, the J gene TRBJ2-2, with D maybe TRBD1 (5 bases). This CDR3 is 16 amino acids long. With 5 bases removed from V and 1 base from J, the gap between germline ends came to 14 bases. Germline V gene lookup returns CDR1 SEHNR and CDR2 FQNEAQ (reference sequence). CDR3 amino acids: CASSPPGQGNTGELFF. Here the CDR3 DNA reads TGTGCCAGCAGCCCCCCCGGGCAGGGGAACACCGGGGAGCTGTTTTTT.

The CDR3 sequence is CASSHEGPSLYGYTF. CDR3 nucleotide sequence: TGTGCCAGCAGCCACGAGGGCCCTTCGCTCTATGGCTACACCTTC. The chain is built from TRBV6-5 and TRBJ1-2; D ambiguous. CDR3 length: 15 amino acids. Germline V gene lookup returns CDR1 MNHEY and CDR2 SVGAGI. Trimming took off 6 bases at V and 4 bases at J, with 18 bases between the two ends.

The CDR3 reads CASSEKQFF. The CDR3 DNA is TGTGCCAGCAGTGAAAAGCAGTTCTTC. J is TRBJ2-1 and V is TRBV2; unclear D gene. V was shortened by 2 bases and J by 11 bases, with 1 base between the two germline ends. Germline-derived CDR1 and CDR2 are SNHLY and FYNNEI. This CDR3 comprises 9 residues.

The V call is TRBV28, the J call TRBJ2-7; 7 nucleotides agree with TRBD2. CDR1 and CDR2 (germline): MDHEN, SYDVKM. There are 16 residues in the CDR3. V trimming: 6 bases; J trimming: 0 bases; junction bases outside the gene matches: 11. The CDR3 sequence: CASSLPAGRPSYEQYF. The CDR3, as DNA: TGTGCCAGCAGCCTCCCAGCGGGGCGCCCCTCCTACGAGCAGTACTTC.